This T cell receptor (beta chain) was observed in a study of control samples from healthy donors and cancer patients. There are 15 residues in the CDR3. Germline CDR1 reads SGHRS; CDR2 reads YFSETQ. The V and J ends lost 2 bases and 0 bases respectively, with 9 bases between them. Clones were sequenced by immunoSEQ multiplex PCR, and TCRdb holds only the in-frame ones, with some missing. The repertoire holds roughly 130,000 clones, with around 93% as singletons. This sequence originates from a man aged 18 to 30 in good health. The material sequenced was blood. V usage is TRBV5-1 and J usage is TRBJ1-5; no reliable D call. Here the CDR3 reads CASSFNGHSNQPQHF. The CDR3 nucleotides read TGCGCCAGCAGCTTCAACGGCCATAGCAATCAGCCCCAGCATTTT.